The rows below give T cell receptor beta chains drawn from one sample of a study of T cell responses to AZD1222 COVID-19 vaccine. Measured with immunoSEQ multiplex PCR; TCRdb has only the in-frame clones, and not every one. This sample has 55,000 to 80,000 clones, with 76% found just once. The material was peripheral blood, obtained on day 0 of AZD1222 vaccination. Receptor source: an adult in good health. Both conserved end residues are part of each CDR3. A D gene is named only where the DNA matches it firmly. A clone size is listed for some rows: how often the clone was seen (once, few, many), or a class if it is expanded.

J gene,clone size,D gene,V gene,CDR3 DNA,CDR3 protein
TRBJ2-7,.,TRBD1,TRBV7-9,TGTGCCAGCAGCGAGGCAGGGGGCTACGAGCAGTACTTC,CASSEAGGYEQYF
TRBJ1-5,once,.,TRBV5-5,TGTGCCAGCAGCCCTGGTATGGCTAGCAATCAGCCCCAGCATTTT,CASSPGMASNQPQHF
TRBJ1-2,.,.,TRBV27,TGTGCCAGCAGCCTACTATCAGGATCGGGAGGCTACACCTTC,CASSLLSGSGGYTF
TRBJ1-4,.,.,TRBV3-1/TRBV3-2,TGTGCCAGCAGCCCGGGAACGGGAGTAACTAATGAAAAACTGTTTTTT,CASSPGTGVTNEKLFF
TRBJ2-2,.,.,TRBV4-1,TGCGCCAGCAGCCAAGTGTACGGTTCCACCGGGGAGCTGTTTTTT,CASSQVYGSTGELFF
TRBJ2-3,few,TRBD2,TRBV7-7,TGTGCCAGCAGCCCAGCACTAGGGAGGGTCACAGATACGCAGTATTTT,CASSPALGRVTDTQYF
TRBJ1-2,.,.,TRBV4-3,TGCGCCAGCAGCCAAGATATGGGAGGGAATGGCTACACCTTC,CASSQDMGGNGYTF
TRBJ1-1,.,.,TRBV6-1,TGTGCCAGCACCCTGGGCAGGGGTGTGAACACTGAAGCTTTCTTT,CASTLGRGVNTEAFF
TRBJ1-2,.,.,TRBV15,TGTGCCACCAGCTTTGGAGCTAACTATGGCTACACCTTC,CATSFGANYGYTF
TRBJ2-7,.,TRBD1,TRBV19,TGTGCCAGTAGCACCCGAGGACAGGGTAACTCCTACGAGCAGTACTTC,CASSTRGQGNSYEQYF
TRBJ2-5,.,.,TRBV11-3,TGTGCCAGCAGCTTAGATGGGCAGGGTGTGGAGACCCAGTACTTC,CASSLDGQGVETQYF
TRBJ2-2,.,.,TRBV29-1,TGCAGCGTTGAAGGTTATAACACCGGGGAGCTGTTTTTT,CSVEGYNTGELFF
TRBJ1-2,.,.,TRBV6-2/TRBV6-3,TGTGCCAGCAGTTCCCCCCCTGGCTACACCTTC,CASSSPPGYTF
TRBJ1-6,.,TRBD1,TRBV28,TGTGCCAGCAGTTTCGGGACAGGCAATTCACCCCTCCACTTT,CASSFGTGNSPLHF
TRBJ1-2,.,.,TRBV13,TGTGCCAGCAGCTTAGCGTTGGGGACGGGTGGCTACACCTTC,CASSLALGTGGYTF
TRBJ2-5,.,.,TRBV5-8,TGTGCCAGCAGCTTGCGGGACCTGGCGCAGACCCAGTACTTC,CASSLRDLAQTQYF
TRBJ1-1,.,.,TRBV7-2,TGTGCCAGCAGCTTACCTGCGAACACTGAAGCTTTCTTT,CASSLPANTEAFF
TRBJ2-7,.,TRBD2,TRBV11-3,TGTGCCAGCAGCTGGACTAGGGGCGGCGAGCAGTACTTC,CASSWTRGGEQYF
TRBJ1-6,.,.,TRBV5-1,TGCGCCAGCAGCTTGGAAGAGGGTTCTACTTCACCCCTCCACTTT,CASSLEEGSTSPLHF
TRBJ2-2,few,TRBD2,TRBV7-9,TGTGCCAGCAGCCCCCTAGCGGGGGGCGGCGGGGAGCTGTTTTTT,CASSPLAGGGGELFF
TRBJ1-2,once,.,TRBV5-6,TGTGCCAGCAGCTTGGCGCAATATGGCTACACCTTC,CASSLAQYGYTF